The sequence of this T cell receptor (beta chain) was determined in a study of metastatic and nonmetastatic thyroid tumors. Study-level information: Thyroid patients, malignant and benign, had repertoires compared across blood and tumor or nodule tissue.

This clone was seen ten or more times. Germline CDR1 and CDR2: DFQATT and SNEGSKA (reference sequence). This CDR3 comprises 15 residues. V dropped 5 bases and J dropped 2; count of bases not matched to a gene: 9. All patients reached thyroid surgery having received no treatment beforehand. TCRdb re-called the PCR reads via MiXCR. The repertoire includes about 19,000 clones, over 15% of them detected once, and 18% sits in the top ten. Sequencing used blood. This chain joins TRBV20-1 and TRBJ1-2; TRBD1 matches 9 bases. The receptor was derived from a male donor with papillary thyroid cancer or a benign thyroid nodule (not recorded which). Some clones in this sample may be carry-over from other donors' samples. The CDR3 spells CSARGGGTGNYGYTF. CDR3 DNA sequence: TGCAGTGCTCGTGGAGGGGGGACAGGGAACTATGGCTACACCTTC.